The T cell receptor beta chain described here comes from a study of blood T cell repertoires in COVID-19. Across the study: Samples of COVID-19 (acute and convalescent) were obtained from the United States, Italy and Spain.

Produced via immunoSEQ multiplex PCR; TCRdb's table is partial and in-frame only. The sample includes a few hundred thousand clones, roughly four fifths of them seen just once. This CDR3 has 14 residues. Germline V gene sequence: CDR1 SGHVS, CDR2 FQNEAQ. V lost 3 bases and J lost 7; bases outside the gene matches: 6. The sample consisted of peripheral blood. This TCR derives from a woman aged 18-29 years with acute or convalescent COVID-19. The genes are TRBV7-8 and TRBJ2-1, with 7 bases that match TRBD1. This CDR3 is CASSFKQGSNEQFF. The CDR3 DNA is TGTGCCAGCAGCTTCAAACAGGGGAGTAATGAGCAGTTCTTC.